This paragraph covers one TCR beta chain sequence. The sample comes from a study of early T cells in non-severe SARS-CoV-2 infection. This CDR3 is 14 amino acids long. V was clipped by 1 base and J by 11 bases, with 17 bases between them. From germline, CDR1 is SGHDN and CDR2 FVKESK. TCRdb redid the calling of the 5' RACE reads with MiXCR, one entry per CDR3 protein. In the table there are approximately 35,000 distinct CDR3 sequences, approximately 6.9% of which are singletons. The receptor's source is an adult who was a healthcare worker with PCR-confirmed SARS-CoV-2 infection or an uninfected control (not recorded which). The source material was whole blood, sampled at baseline. This sequence joins TRBV14 and TRBJ1-1; no definite D call. This CDR3 is CASSQASVRGEAFF. CDR3 coding DNA: TGTGCCAGCAGCCAAGCGTCCGTTCGGGGAGAGGCTTTCTTT.